This record looks at one T cell receptor (beta chain) sequence and its context. This specimen belongs to a study of cytomegalovirus exposure and HLA in healthy donors. Trimming stripped 3 bases from V and 0 bases from J, with 12 bases between. Germline CDR1 is LNHDA and CDR2 is SQIVND (reference sequence). This CDR3 comprises 15 residues. PCR was performed using 60 Vbeta and 13 Jbeta primers. Data came from immunoSEQ multiplex PCR; TCRdb stores just in-frame clones and leaves some out. This table holds over 130,000 clones, approximately 70% found once. The source of this sequence is a woman in her thirties in good health and CMV-seronegative. The sequencing input was PBMCs. The V call is TRBV19, the J call TRBJ2-7, with D hard to call. CDR3 nucleotides: TGTGCCAGTAGTATTGAGCACAGCTTCTCCTACGAGCAGTACTTC. This codes for CASSIEHSFSYEQYF.